This entry is about one T cell receptor beta chain. In terms of age and location, participants ranged from roughly 18 to 100 years and lived in about two dozen US areas. The V gene's germline CDR1 is KGHDR and CDR2 SFDVKD. CDR3 size: 13 residues. V gave up 6 bases and J gave up 7 bases, with 9 bases separating them. Original methodology: Using reference gene primer amplification, nucleated cell counts were estimated. TCRdb keeps only in-frame clones here, not all; method: immunoSEQ multiplex PCR. D and trimming come from the DNA, and the V and J calls and clone size come from that table. The table includes around 450,000 clones, about nine tenths detected once. This record belongs to a study of blood T cell repertoires in COVID-19. Study as a whole: The study drew acute and convalescent COVID-19 samples from the United States, Italy and Spain.

The V gene is TRBV24-1, the J gene TRBJ1-6, with D possibly TRBD1 on 6 matching bases. The sequenced material came from PBMCs or T cells enriched from blood (not recorded which). The sequence was collected from a young woman who had recovered from COVID-19. CDR3 in amino acids: CATSLTGNSPLHF. CDR3 sequence (DNA): TGTGCCACCAGTCTGACAGGAAATTCACCCCTCCACTTT.